The T cell receptor beta chain under discussion was sequenced for a study of blood T cell repertoires in COVID-19. Looking at the study overall: Acute and convalescent COVID-19 specimens originated in the United States, Italy and Spain. The cDNA or gDNA used as material had been derived from T cells, B-cell-depleted T cells, or PBMCs.

As originally analysed: Amplification from reference gene primers served as the basis for estimated nucleated cell counts. Generated by immunoSEQ multiplex PCR, the TCRdb table keeps only in-frame clones and is missing some. V, J and clone size are taken as reported in that table, and D and trimming were inferred from the DNA itself. The sample shows 61,000 or so clones, around 88% of them seen only once. CDR1 and CDR2 from the germline V gene are MDHEN and SYDVKM. The CDR3 is made up of 13 amino acids. With 3 bases removed from V and 8 bases from J, the gap between germline ends came to 13 bases. The receptor's source is a woman of 80 years or more with active COVID-19. The sequencing input was peripheral blood. The rearrangement uses TRBV28 and TRBJ1-2, with a tentative D call TRBD1 (5 bases). CDR3 nucleotide sequence: TGTGCCAGCAGTTTGGTGCGGGACGGGGGCTACACCTTC. As protein: CASSLVRDGGYTF.